This TCR beta chain was observed in a study of blood T cell repertoires in COVID-19. Across the whole study: There were acute and convalescent COVID-19 samples, and they came from the United States, Italy and Spain. T cells, B-cell-depleted T cells, or PBMCs provided the cDNA or gDNA that served as material.

As originally analysed: Counts of nucleated cells, estimated from reference gene primer amplification, were obtained. The assay was immunoSEQ multiplex PCR, and TCRdb's table has in-frame clones only and misses some. That table gives V, J and clone size, and the DNA gave D and trimming. The sample has hundreds of thousands of clones, 85% seen once. The CDR3 extends over 14 amino acids. Germline-derived CDR1 and CDR2 are MNHEY and SVGAGI. J gave up 8 bases and V 4 bases, and 7 bases lay outside the gene matches. This clone was found once. This chain connects TRBV6-5 to TRBJ2-1, with TRBD2 matching over 8 bases. The sequence came from a woman aged 18-35 years with acute or convalescent COVID-19. The sequenced sample consisted of peripheral blood. CDR3 protein: CASSLLAGIDEQFF. The CDR3 nucleotides are TGTGCCAGCAGTTTGTTAGCGGGAATCGATGAGCAGTTCTTC.